This record covers a single T cell receptor (beta chain). Its antigen is unidentified. RNA transcripts provided the template for amplifying TCR beta CDR3 regions. First-round RT-PCR with HTBI primers preceded a second-round multiplex PCR. In TCRdb, the multiplex PCR reads were re-called with MiXCR into one record per CDR3 protein. The sample has about 370,000 distinct CDR3 sequences, about a sixth seen once; the top ten hold 2.4%. The data were obtained in a study of Graves' ophthalmopathy and Graves' hyperthyroidism. General study results and limits: It was with 70.59% sensitivity and just under 75% specificity that the model predicted ophthalmopathy progression.

This receptor was obtained from an adult woman with stable Graves' hyperthyroidism. Source material: peripheral blood.

The CDR3 DNA follows: TGTGCCAGCAGCAAAACGAGAAAGGGGTGGGAGCAGTACTTC. Protein product: CASSKTRKGWEQYF. This chain links TRBV12-3 or TRBV12-4 with TRBJ2-7, with D maybe TRBD1 (5 bases). V lost 6 bases to trimming and J lost 7 bases, with 19 bases between them. This CDR3 has 14 residues.